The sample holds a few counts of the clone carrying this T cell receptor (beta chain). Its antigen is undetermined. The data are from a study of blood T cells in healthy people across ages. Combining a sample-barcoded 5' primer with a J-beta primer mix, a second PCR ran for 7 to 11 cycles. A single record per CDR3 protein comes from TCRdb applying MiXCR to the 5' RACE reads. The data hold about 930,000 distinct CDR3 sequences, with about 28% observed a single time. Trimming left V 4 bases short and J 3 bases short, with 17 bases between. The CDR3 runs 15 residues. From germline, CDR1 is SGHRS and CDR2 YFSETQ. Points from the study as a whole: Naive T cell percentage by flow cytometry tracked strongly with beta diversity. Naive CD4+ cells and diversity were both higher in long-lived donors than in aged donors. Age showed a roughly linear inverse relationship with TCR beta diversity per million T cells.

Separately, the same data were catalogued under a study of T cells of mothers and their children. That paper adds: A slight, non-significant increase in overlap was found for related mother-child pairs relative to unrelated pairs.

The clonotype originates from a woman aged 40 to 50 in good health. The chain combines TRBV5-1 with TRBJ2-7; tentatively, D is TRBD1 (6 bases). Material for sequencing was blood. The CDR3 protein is CASSRYRATHYEQYF. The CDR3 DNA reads TGCGCCAGCAGCCGTTACAGGGCGACACACTACGAGCAGTACTTC.